Below, 22 T cell receptor beta chains from the same sample are listed, as sequenced in a study of regulatory T cells in long-lasting Graves disease. Time point here: newly diagnosed GD, antithyroid drugs for less than 3 months. There was RNA extracted from PBMCs, and the TCR library was made from it. Researchers made TCR beta libraries by using iRepertoire HTBI primers and running Arm-PCR on CDR3 regions. TCRdb processed the multiplex PCR reads anew with MiXCR; each CDR3 protein has one entry. Of about 460,000 distinct CDR3 sequences in the sample, around 15% were seen once. Separately, the same data were catalogued under a study of T cells in Graves' hyperthyroidism and ophthalmopathy.

The sample here was peripheral blood mononuclear cells (PBMCs), taken at new diagnosis, from a patient treated with antithyroid drugs. Source of these receptors: a woman between 50 and 59 years old with Graves disease.

There are a few counts of this clonotype. The junction shows a germline mismatch at one end, possibly a read error. This chain joins TRBV14 and TRBJ2-1; 12 bases are a match to TRBD2. CDR3 length: 14 amino acids. Germline lookup yields CDR1 SGHDN and CDR2 FVKESK. DNA of the CDR3: TGTGCCAGCAGCCTTCGGACTAGCGGGACACCCCTGCTCTTC. Translating gives CASSLRTSGTPLLF.

This clonotype has a count of ten or more. The CDR3 here is CASSLSGSHEQYF. CDR3 DNA: TGTGCCAGCAGTTTATCAGGGAGCCACGAGCAGTACTTC. The chain joins TRBV12-3 or TRBV12-4 to TRBJ2-7; D possibly matches TRBD1 or TRBD2 (5 bases each). CDR3 length: 13 amino acids. V lost 2 bases and J lost 5, with 10 bases in between.

This clonotype was seen a few times. The junction departs from the called germline gene at one end, perhaps through a read error. The chain uses TRBV4-1 and TRBJ2-7, with 11 nucleotides matching TRBD2. The CDR3 totals 17 residues. The germline gives CDR1 MGHRA, CDR2 YSYEKL. This CDR3 is CASSQPGLAGGYHEPYF. CDR3 DNA sequence: TGCGCCAGCAGCCAACCCGGACTAGCGGGCGGATATCACGAGCCGTACTTC.

V gene TRBV10-3 combines with J gene TRBJ1-5; unclear D gene. Deletions cut 5 bases from V and 7 bases from J, with 15 bases between. The CDR3 has 14 amino acids. CDR1 is ENHRY, CDR2 SYGVKD, per germline. DNA of the CDR3: TGTGCCATCAGTACCGGTACAGCAGGCCAGCCCCAGCATTTT. This sequence encodes CAISTGTAGQPQHF.

On this clonotype: A read error likely explains this, since a far larger clone differs by one base. The rearrangement joins TRBV5-5 to TRBJ2-2, with a possible D match to TRBD2 (5 bases). Germline loops: CDR1 SGHKS, CDR2 YYEKEE (reference sequence). The CDR3 consists of 14 residues. The CDR3 spells CASSLNTHTGKLFF. The CDR3 nucleotides are TGTGCCAGCAGCTTGAACACTCACACCGGGAAGCTGTTTTTT.

At least ten counts were recorded for this clonotype. This chain joins TRBV30 and TRBJ1-1, with TRBD1 matching 7 bases. The CDR3 extends over 15 amino acids. Germline-derived CDR1 and CDR2 are GTSNPN and SVGIG (reference sequence). The V gene end was trimmed by 1 base and the J gene end by 2 bases; junction bases not matched to a gene: 7. The CDR3, as DNA: TGTGCCTGGAGTGCTCGGGGGACAGCAAACACTGAAGCTTTCTTT. This translates into CAWSARGTANTEAFF.

This clonotype has a count of ten or more. This chain uses TRBV12-3 or TRBV12-4 with TRBJ2-1; 7 nucleotides agree with TRBD1. This CDR3 has 15 amino acids. The V and J ends lost 6 bases and 0 bases, in that order; junction bases with no gene match: 5. In DNA form, the CDR3 reads TGTGCCAGCAGCCGGGACAGCAGCTCCTACAATGAGCAGTTCTTC. It encodes CASSRDSSSYNEQFF.

Many counts were recorded for this clonotype. This chain connects TRBV11-2 to TRBJ2-7, with D possibly matching TRBD1 (6 bases). V lost 0 bases and J lost 2, with 11 bases in between. CDR3 length: 15 residues. The germline V gene encodes CDR1 SGHAT and CDR2 FQNNGV. The CDR3 spells CASSLEDWGPYEQYF. DNA of the CDR3: TGTGCCAGCAGCTTAGAGGACTGGGGGCCCTACGAGCAGTACTTC.

This clonotype was counted only a few times. The chain carries TRBV27 and TRBJ2-1, with D tentatively TRBD2 (5 bases). CDR1 is MNHEY, CDR2 SMNVEV, per germline (reference sequence). The CDR3 has 14 amino acids. The V end was cut by 7 bases, the J end by 9 bases, with 19 bases between. CDR3 nucleotide sequence: TGTGCCAGCAACCGGGCCCCCCGGGCGGGTGAGCAGTTCTTC. Its protein is CASNRAPRAGEQFF.

This chain joins TRBV5-1 and TRBJ2-5, with a weak D call TRBD2 (5 bases). The CDR3 totals 15 residues. Trimming took 0 bases from V and 3 from J, leaving 12 bases between them. Looked up from germline, CDR1 is SGHRS and CDR2 is YFSETQ. CDR3 protein: CASSLVSLREETQYF. CDR3 sequence (DNA): TGCGCCAGCAGCTTGGTTTCCCTGCGGGAAGAGACCCAGTACTTC. Using reference TRBV5-1 and TRBJ2-5 for the parts outside the CDR3, the full variable domain is KAGVTQTPRYLIKTRGQQVTLSCSPISGHRSVSWYQQTPGQGLQFLFEYFSETQRNKGNFPGRFSGRQFSNSRSEMNVSTLELGDSALYLCASSLVSLREETQYFGPGTRLLVL.

This clonotype appeared many times. V gene TRBV7-9 combines with J gene TRBJ2-5; 16 bases are shared with TRBD2. V trimming: 4 bases; J trimming: 2 bases; junction bases outside the gene matches: 7. This CDR3 has 18 residues. Per the germline V gene, CDR1 is SEHNR and CDR2 is FQNEAQ (reference sequence). The CDR3 DNA reads as TGTGCCAGCAGCTCGGGACTAGCGGGAGGGCCGAGGCAAGAGACCCAGTACTTC. Its protein product is CASSSGLAGGPRQETQYF. Combining the CDR3 with reference TRBV7-9 and TRBJ2-5 gives the whole variable domain DTGVSQNPRHKITKRGQNVTFRCDPISEHNRLYWYRQTLGQGPEFLTYFQNEAQLEKSRLLSDRFSAERPKGSFSTLEIQRTEQGDSAMYLCASSSGLAGGPRQETQYFGPGTRLLVL.

The V gene is TRBV30, the J gene TRBJ2-1; TRBD1 matches 7 bases. The CDR3 totals 17 residues. The V gene's germline CDR1 is GTSNPN and CDR2 SVGIG (reference sequence). Losses at the gene ends were 1 base for V and 9 bases for J; bases not matched to a gene: 18. CDR3 sequence: CAWSDQGDSSFWSEQFF. CDR3 in DNA: TGTGCCTGGAGTGACCAGGGGGACAGTAGCTTTTGGAGTGAGCAGTTCTTC.

This clonotype showed up many times. The V call is TRBV11-2, the J call TRBJ2-7, with 11 nucleotides matching TRBD2. V was pared by 5 bases and J by 0 bases, with 3 bases of the junction left unmatched. The CDR3 is made up of 15 amino acids. The germline V gene has CDR1 SGHAT and CDR2 FQNNGV. Here the CDR3 reads CASSPGLAGSYEQYF. CDR3 DNA: TGTGCCAGCAGCCCAGGACTAGCGGGCTCCTACGAGCAGTACTTC.

This clonotype was detected ten times or more. The rearrangement links TRBV27 to TRBJ2-1, with unresolved D. The CDR3 runs to 16 residues. The germline V and J ends were trimmed by 7 bases and 2 bases, with 18 bases remaining between them. Germline-derived CDR1 and CDR2 are MNHEY and SMNVEV (reference sequence). This chain's CDR3 is CASMFSTQPPYNEQFF. CDR3 in DNA: TGTGCCAGCATGTTTTCAACTCAACCACCCTACAATGAGCAGTTCTTC.

This clonotype came up many times. The gene calls are TRBV28 and TRBJ1-5; D is unclear. Germline CDR1 MDHEN, CDR2 SYDVKM. The CDR3 sequence is 12 residues long. V lost 9 bases to trimming and J lost 4 bases, with 10 bases between them. The CDR3 nucleotides are TGTGCCAGTGCAGTACAAAATCAGCCCCAGCATTTT. Translating gives CASAVQNQPQHF.

This clonotype was found many times. The genes are TRBV28 and TRBJ2-7; 11 bases are a match to TRBD2. J lost 10 bases, V lost 2 bases, and 16 bases had no gene match. Germline CDR1 and CDR2: MDHEN and SYDVKM. This CDR3 has 17 residues. This CDR3 is CASSLPTSLAGGPDQYF. Here the CDR3 DNA reads TGTGCCAGCAGTTTACCCACATCCCTAGCGGGAGGCCCCGACCAGTACTTC.

As concerns this clonotype: Just one base apart from a much larger clone, this may be a read error. Because it lacks the conserved phenylalanine or tryptophan at the end, this CDR3 is likely a read error. The V gene is TRBV20-1, the J gene TRBJ2-7; tentative D call: TRBD1 (6 bases). Germline values: CDR1 DFQATT, CDR2 SNEGSKA (reference sequence). V was cut by 1 base and J by 2 bases, with 12 bases left in between. This CDR3 is 14 amino acids long. The CDR3 spells CSARVPGAPYEQYL. CDR3 nucleotides: TGCAGTGCTAGAGTCCCAGGGGCTCCCTACGAGCAGTACTTA.

This clonotype was counted between two and nine times. The chain uses TRBV24-1 and TRBJ2-3; D remains ambiguous. V shed 3 bases and J shed 1 base, with 4 bases lying between them. The CDR3 length is 13 residues. Germline V gene sequence: CDR1 KGHDR, CDR2 SFDVKD. CDR3 coding DNA: TGTGCCACCAGTGATACAGGCACAGATACGCAGTATTTT. Encoded protein: CATSDTGTDTQYF.

This clonotype was detected ten times or more. The genes are TRBV20-1 and TRBJ2-7; 10 nucleotides align to TRBD1. V shed 6 bases and J 3 bases; nucleotides not matched to a gene: 5. CDR1 is DFQATT and CDR2 is SNEGSKA in the germline V gene (reference sequence). The CDR3 runs to 13 residues. CDR3 DNA: TGCAGTGCCCTAGGGACAGGGGACTACGAGCAGTACTTC. This translates into CSALGTGDYEQYF.

This clonotype was detected ten times or more. This chain links TRBV28 with TRBJ1-6; 10 nucleotides match TRBD1. Germline values: CDR1 MDHEN, CDR2 SYDVKM. There are 20 residues in the CDR3. V shed 2 bases, J shed 6 bases, and the junction held 16 bases outside the gene matches. Here the CDR3 DNA reads TGTGCCAGCAGTTTAAAGTTCGCTCCGGGACAGGGGCGGGGTAATTCACCCCTCCACTTT. Protein: CASSLKFAPGQGRGNSPLHF.

On this clonotype: A single base separates this from a much larger clone, so it may be a read error. The J gene is TRBJ1-1, the V gene TRBV27; tentative D call: TRBD1 (6 bases). The CDR3 has 15 residues. The V gene's germline CDR1 is MNHEY and CDR2 SMNVEV (reference sequence). The CDR3 region is CVSSLRGLMNTEAFF. The CDR3 bases are TGTGTCAGCAGCCTCAGGGGATTGATGAACACTGAAGCTTTCTTT.

This clonotype was detected ten times or more. The J gene is TRBJ2-1, the V gene TRBV27, with 8 bases matching TRBD2. The length of the CDR3 is 16 residues. Germline CDR1 is MNHEY and CDR2 is SMNVEV (reference sequence). Germline trimming cut 1 base from V and 0 bases from J; bases unmatched to any gene: 2. The CDR3 DNA reads TGTGCCAGCAGTTTATTAGGGACTAGCTCCTACAATGAGCAGTTCTTC. This codes for CASSLLGTSSYNEQFF.